Each of the 13 T cell receptor beta chains below was sequenced from the same sample in a study of cytotoxic CD8 clonotypes in ibrutinib-treated CLL. Assay used: immunoSEQ multiplex PCR; TCRdb lists only in-frame clones, some missing. This table holds about 200,000 clones, 79% found once. The sequences come from PBMCs, collected after 12 months of ibrutinib treatment. The receptors were gathered from a human donor with chronic lymphocytic leukemia.

The chain has TRBV30 and TRBJ1-1; possibly TRBD1 for D (6 bases). The V gene's germline CDR1 is GTSNPN and CDR2 SVGIG (reference sequence). The germline V and J ends were trimmed by 0 bases and 3 bases, with 11 bases remaining between them. The CDR3 length is 14 residues. In DNA form, the CDR3 reads TGTGCCTGGAGTGTACGGGGGGCCTACACTGAAGCTTTCTTT. It encodes CAWSVRGAYTEAFF.

This chain uses TRBV7-9 with TRBJ2-7; no clear D gene. CDR3 length: 13 residues. V shed 3 bases and J shed 3 bases, with 9 bases lying between them. CDR1 is SEHNR and CDR2 is FQNEAQ in the germline V gene (reference sequence). The CDR3 DNA sequence: TGTGCCAGCAGCTTGGCAGGTTTCTACGAGCAGTACTTC. It yields the protein CASSLAGFYEQYF.

V usage is TRBV28 and J usage is TRBJ1-1, with D possibly TRBD1 on 6 matching bases. Germline V gene lookup returns CDR1 MDHEN and CDR2 SYDVKM. V lost 5 bases and J lost 7, with 26 bases in between. The CDR3 contains 17 residues. The CDR3 is CASSPTHPLTGTHEAFF. The CDR3 DNA sequence: TGTGCCAGCAGTCCAACCCACCCACTTACAGGGACCCATGAAGCTTTCTTT.

This clone appeared once. Here the CDR3 DNA reads TGTGCCAGCAGCTTAGTTTTAGACTACGAGCAGTACTTC. Protein sequence: CASSLVLDYEQYF. The chain uses TRBV7-9 and TRBJ2-7; D not resolved. CDR1 and CDR2 (germline): SEHNR, FQNEAQ (reference sequence). Trimming removed 1 base at V and 3 bases at J, with 7 bases between. This CDR3 has 13 amino acids.

The V call is TRBV28, the J call TRBJ2-7; weak D call: TRBD1 (6 bases). Germline assignment: CDR1 MDHEN and CDR2 SYDVKM. V shed 10 bases and J shed 6 bases, with 13 bases lying between them. The CDR3 has 11 residues. In DNA form, the CDR3 reads TGTGCCATCACAGGGTTAGGCGAGCAGTACTTC. Its translation: CAITGLGEQYF.

This clone was observed a single time. This sequence joins TRBV18 and TRBJ2-3; D is uncertain. Germline CDR1 reads KGHSH; CDR2 reads LQKENI. The V and J ends lost 8 bases and 0 bases respectively, with 15 bases between them. The CDR3 totals 15 residues. CDR3 sequence (DNA): TGTGCCAGCCGACCCAGCACCATTAGCACAGATACGCAGTATTTT. This gives the protein CASRPSTISTDTQYF.

V usage is TRBV11-3 and J usage is TRBJ2-1; tentative D call: TRBD2 (6 bases). Germline-derived CDR1 and CDR2 are SGHNT and YENEEA. The CDR3 spans 13 residues. Trimming pared 3 bases from V and 4 bases from J, leaving 7 bases between. CDR3 region: CASSFGGYNEQFF. In DNA, the CDR3 is TGTGCCAGCAGCTTTGGGGGGTACAATGAGCAGTTCTTC.

The gene calls are TRBV7-8 and TRBJ2-4; perhaps D is TRBD1 or TRBD2 (7 bases each). Trimming took 4 bases from V and 0 from J, leaving 22 bases between them. The CDR3 runs 19 residues. Germline V gene lookup returns CDR1 SGHVS and CDR2 FQNEAQ. In DNA, the CDR3 is TGTGCCAGCAGCTCCGGCCTACTAGCGAGGGGGCTAGCCAAAAACATTCAGTACTTC. Its translation is CASSSGLLARGLAKNIQYF.

The sample holds one count of this clone. The CDR3 is CASKGTGGYTEAFF. The CDR3 DNA follows: TGTGCCAGCAAAGGGACAGGGGGATACACTGAAGCTTTCTTT. V and J are TRBV6-1 and TRBJ1-1; TRBD1 matches at 11 bases. The CDR3 has 14 residues. Germline V CDR1 and CDR2: MNHNS, SASEGT. Trimming took 7 bases from V and 3 from J; bases not matched to a gene: 4.

This chain joins TRBV5-1 and TRBJ2-3; 13 bases align to TRBD2. Germline lookup yields CDR1 SGHRS and CDR2 YFSETQ. The CDR3 sequence is 16 residues long. Trimming cost V 4 bases and J 2 bases; bases outside gene matches: 4. CDR3 protein: CASSTGTSGVTDTQYF. The CDR3 coding sequence is TGCGCCAGCAGCACTGGGACTAGCGGGGTCACAGATACGCAGTATTTT. Based on the CDR3 plus reference TRBV5-1 and TRBJ2-3, the full variable domain is KAGVTQTPRYLIKTRGQQVTLSCSPISGHRSVSWYQQTPGQGLQFLFEYFSETQRNKGNFPGRFSGRQFSNSRSEMNVSTLELGDSALYLCASSTGTSGVTDTQYFGPGTRLTVL.

This chain links TRBV25-1 with TRBJ2-3, with a weak D call TRBD1 (6 bases). In germline, CDR1 is MGHDK, CDR2 SYGVNS. The CDR3 extends over 15 amino acids. V dropped 6 bases and J dropped 2 bases, with 15 bases sitting between them. The CDR3 protein is CASRTRQELTDTQYF. The CDR3 DNA is TGTGCCAGCAGGACGCGACAGGAGCTCACAGATACGCAGTATTTT.

The chain employs TRBV7-8 and TRBJ2-5, with 8 bases identical to TRBD2. Unmatched junction bases numbered 2, after V lost 2 bases and J lost 3 bases. This CDR3 has 14 residues. The V gene's germline CDR1 is SGHVS and CDR2 FQNEAQ. The CDR3: CASSLKAGEETQYF. In DNA, the CDR3 is TGTGCCAGCAGCTTAAAAGCGGGAGAAGAGACCCAGTACTTC.

V gene TRBV6-5 combines with J gene TRBJ2-7; D could derive from TRBD1 or TRBD2 (5 bases each). With 0 bases removed from V and 0 bases from J, the gap between germline ends came to 9 bases. The CDR3 contains 15 residues. Per the germline V gene, CDR1 is MNHEY and CDR2 is SVGAGI. The CDR3 sequence is CASSYSGRASYEQYF. CDR3 nucleotide sequence: TGTGCCAGCAGTTACTCGGGACGGGCCTCCTACGAGCAGTACTTC.